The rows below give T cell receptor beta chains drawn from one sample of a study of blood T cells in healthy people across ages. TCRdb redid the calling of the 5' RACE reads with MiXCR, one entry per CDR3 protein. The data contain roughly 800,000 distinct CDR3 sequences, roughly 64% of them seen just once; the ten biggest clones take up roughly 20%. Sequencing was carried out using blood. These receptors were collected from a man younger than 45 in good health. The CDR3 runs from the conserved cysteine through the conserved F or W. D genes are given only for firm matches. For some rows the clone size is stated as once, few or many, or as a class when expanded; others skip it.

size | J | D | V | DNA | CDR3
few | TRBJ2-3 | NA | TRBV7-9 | TGTGCCAGCAGCTGGGGTACGGCAGATACGCAGTATTTT | CASSWGTADTQYF
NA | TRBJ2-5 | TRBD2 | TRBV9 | TGTGCCAGCAACGCGGGAGGTACTCAAGAGACCCAGTACTTC | CASNAGGTQETQYF
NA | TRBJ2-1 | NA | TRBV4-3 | TGCGCCAGCAGCCCTTCCCAGGGAGCGGGTCAATACAATGAGCAGTTCTTC | CASSPSQGAGQYNEQFF
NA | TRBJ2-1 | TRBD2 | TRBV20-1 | TGCAGTGCTGGAGGACTAGCAGTAAACCCGCAGTTCTTC | CSAGGLAVNPQFF
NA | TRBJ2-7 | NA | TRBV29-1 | TGCAGCGTAGAGGGGCGGGACTCCTACGAGCAGTACTTC | CSVEGRDSYEQYF
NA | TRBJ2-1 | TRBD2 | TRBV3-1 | TGTGCCAGCAGCCGTAGCGCGTCGACTAGCGGGGGGACTAGCTCCTACAATGAGCAGTTCTTC | CASSRSASTSGGTSSYNEQFF
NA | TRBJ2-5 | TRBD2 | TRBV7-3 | TGTGCCAGCAGCCGGGGACTAGGACTACAAAATGAGCAGTACTTC | CASSRGLGLQNEQYF
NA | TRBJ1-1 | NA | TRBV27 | TGTGCCAGCAGTTCCTGGACCTATCCGGAAGCTTTCTTT | CASSSWTYPEAFF
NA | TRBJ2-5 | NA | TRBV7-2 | TGTGCCAGCAGCTTCGGAGGGGGCCGACAGACCCGGTACTTC | CASSFGGGRQTRYF
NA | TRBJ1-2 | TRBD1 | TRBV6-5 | TGTGCCAGCAGTTTTTCAGGGGGAAAAGGGGATGGCTACACCTTC | CASSFSGGKGDGYTF
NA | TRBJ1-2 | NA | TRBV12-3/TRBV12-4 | TGTGCCTGCAGTTTAAGGCTCGTCCGGGTTCCAACCTATGGCTACACCTTC | CACSLRLVRVPTYGYTF
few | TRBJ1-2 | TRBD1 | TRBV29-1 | TGCAGCGTTGCCGGGACAGGGAGTGGCGGCTACACCTTC | CSVAGTGSGGYTF
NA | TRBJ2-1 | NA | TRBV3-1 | TGTGCCAGCAGCCAAGATTCCGGGGAGCAGTTCTTC | CASSQDSGEQFF
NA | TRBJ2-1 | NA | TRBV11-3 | TGTGCCAGCAGCTCCCGACCTGAGGCCAATGAGCAGTTCTTC | CASSSRPEANEQFF
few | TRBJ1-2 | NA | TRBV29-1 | TGCAGCGTTCAGGTTAACTATGGCTACACCTTC | CSVQVNYGYTF
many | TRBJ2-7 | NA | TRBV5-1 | TGCGCCAGCAGCTTGAGGGACCTAGGGGACGAGCAGTACTTC | CASSLRDLGDEQYF
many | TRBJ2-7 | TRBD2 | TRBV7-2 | TGTGCCAGCAGCTTAGCCGCGGGGGCCTACGAGCAGTACTTC | CASSLAAGAYEQYF
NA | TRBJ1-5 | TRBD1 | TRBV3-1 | TGTGCCAGCAGCCACGGGACAGGGATTCAGCCCCAGCATTTT | CASSHGTGIQPQHF
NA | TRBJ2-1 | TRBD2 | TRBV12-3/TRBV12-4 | TGTGCCAGCAGTTTGGGCGGGGGTCCCTCCTACAATGAGCAGTTCTTC | CASSLGGGPSYNEQFF
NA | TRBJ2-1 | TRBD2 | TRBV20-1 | TGCAGTGCTATTAGCGGGTTAGGCGATGAGCAGTTCTTC | CSAISGLGDEQFF
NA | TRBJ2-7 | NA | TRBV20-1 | TGCAGTGCTAGGGGGGGGCCATCCCCCGAGCAGTACTTC | CSARGGPSPEQYF
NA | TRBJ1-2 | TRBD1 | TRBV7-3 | TGTGCCAGCAGCTTAAAGATACAGGGGGTGCACAGTGGCTACACCTTC | CASSLKIQGVHSGYTF
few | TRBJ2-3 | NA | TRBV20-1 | TGCAGTGCGGCCCTGGGGGGTGAGACGCAGTATTTT | CSAALGGETQYF
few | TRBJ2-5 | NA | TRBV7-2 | TGTGCCAGCAGCTTAGTTGCTAGCGCCCAAGAGACCCAGTACTTC | CASSLVASAQETQYF
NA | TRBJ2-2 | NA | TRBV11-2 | TGTGCCAGCAGCTTAGCCGACACCGGGGAGCTGTTTTTT | CASSLADTGELFF
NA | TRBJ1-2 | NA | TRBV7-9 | TGTGCCAGCAGCTTACAGGGAAGCTATGGCTACGCCTTC | CASSLQGSYGYAF
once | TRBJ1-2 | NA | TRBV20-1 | TGCAGTGCTTTAGATGTCGGCTACACCTTC | CSALDVGYTF
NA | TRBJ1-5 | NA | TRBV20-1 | TGCAGTGCTAGAGATTCGGCAGAGGGAAGGGGGCAGCCCCAGCATTTT | CSARDSAEGRGQPQHF
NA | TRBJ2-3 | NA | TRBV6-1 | TGTGCCAGCAGTGATCTGGGGTCACGAGGGGCAGATACGCAGTATTTT | CASSDLGSRGADTQYF
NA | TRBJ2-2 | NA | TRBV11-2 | TGTGCCGGGAGTCCAATTCAGGGGTTCACCGGGGAGCTGTTTTTT | CAGSPIQGFTGELFF
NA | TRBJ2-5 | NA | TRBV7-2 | TGTGCCAGCAGCTTAGGCCCCGAGCTAGAGACCCAGTACTTC | CASSLGPELETQYF
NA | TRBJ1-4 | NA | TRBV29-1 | TGCAGCGTTGGACAGGTTAATGAAAAACTGTTTTTT | CSVGQVNEKLFF
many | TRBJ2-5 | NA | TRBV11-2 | TGTGCCAGCAGCTTAGCCGGAACAGGTCAAGAGACCCAGTACTTC | CASSLAGTGQETQYF
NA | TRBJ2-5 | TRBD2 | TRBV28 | TGTGCCAGCAGTCGCGGGAGCCAGCAGTACTTC | CASSRGSQQYF
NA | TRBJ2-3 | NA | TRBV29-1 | TGCAGCCCACGGACCGCCGGGGGAGATACGCAGTATTTT | CSPRTAGGDTQYF
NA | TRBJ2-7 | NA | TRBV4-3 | TGCGCCAGCAGCCAAGATAAGCGGAACTCCTACGAGCAGTACTTC | CASSQDKRNSYEQYF
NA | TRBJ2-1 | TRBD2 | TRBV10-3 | TGTGCCACCGGACTAGCGGCCAATGAGCAGTTCTTC | CATGLAANEQFF
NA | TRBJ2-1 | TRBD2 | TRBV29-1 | TGCAGCGTTGGCCTACTAGCGGAGCAGCAGTTCTTC | CSVGLLAEQQFF
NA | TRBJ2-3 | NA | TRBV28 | TGTGCCAGCAGTTCTCTGGACAGTTCTAGCACAGATACGCAGTATTTT | CASSSLDSSSTDTQYF
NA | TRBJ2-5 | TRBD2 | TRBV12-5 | TGTGCTAGTGGTTCAACCAACATCCCGGGACTAGCCCAAGAGACCCAGTACTTC | CASGSTNIPGLAQETQYF
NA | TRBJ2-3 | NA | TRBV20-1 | TGCAGTGCTGCGCCGGCCCAGCGCACAGATACGCAGTATTTT | CSAAPAQRTDTQYF
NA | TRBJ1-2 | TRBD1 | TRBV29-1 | TGCAGCGTTCCGGGACAGGGGTTCCGGGGCTACACCTTC | CSVPGQGFRGYTF